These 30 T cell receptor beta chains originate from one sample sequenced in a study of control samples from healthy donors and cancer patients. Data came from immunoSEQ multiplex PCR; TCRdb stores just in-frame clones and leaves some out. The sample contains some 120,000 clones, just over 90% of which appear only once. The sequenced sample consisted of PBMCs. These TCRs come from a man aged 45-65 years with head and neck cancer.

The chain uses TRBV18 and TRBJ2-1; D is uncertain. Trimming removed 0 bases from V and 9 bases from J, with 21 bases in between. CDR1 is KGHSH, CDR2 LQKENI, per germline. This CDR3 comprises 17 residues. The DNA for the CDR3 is TGTGCCAGCTCACCACCATTATCGGTTTCCCTCACCGGTGAGCAGTTCTTC. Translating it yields CASSPPLSVSLTGEQFF.

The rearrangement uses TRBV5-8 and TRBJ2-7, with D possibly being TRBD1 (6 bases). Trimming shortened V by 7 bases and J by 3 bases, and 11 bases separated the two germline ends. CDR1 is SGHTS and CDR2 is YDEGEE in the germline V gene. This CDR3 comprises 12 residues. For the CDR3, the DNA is TGTGCCAGCGCAGGGGTCTTCTACGAGCAGTACTTC. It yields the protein CASAGVFYEQYF.

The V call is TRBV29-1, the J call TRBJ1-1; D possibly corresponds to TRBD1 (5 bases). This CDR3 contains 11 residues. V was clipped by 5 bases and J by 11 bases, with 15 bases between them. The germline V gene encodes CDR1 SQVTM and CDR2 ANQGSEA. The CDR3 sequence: CSVKMGQNAFF. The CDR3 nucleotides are TGCAGCGTTAAGATGGGGCAAAATGCTTTCTTT.

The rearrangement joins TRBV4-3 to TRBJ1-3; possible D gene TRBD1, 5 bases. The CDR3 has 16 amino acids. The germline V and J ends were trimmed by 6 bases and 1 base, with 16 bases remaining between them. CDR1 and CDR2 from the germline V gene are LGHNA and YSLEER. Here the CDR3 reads CASSLTASFSGNTIYF. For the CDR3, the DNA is TGCGCCAGCAGTTTGACAGCATCCTTTTCTGGAAACACCATATATTTT.

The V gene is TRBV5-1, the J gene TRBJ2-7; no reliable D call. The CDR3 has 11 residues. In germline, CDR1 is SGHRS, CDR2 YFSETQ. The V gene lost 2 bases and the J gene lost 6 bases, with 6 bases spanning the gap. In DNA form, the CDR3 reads TGCGCCAGCAGCTTTAGTGGCGAGCAGTACTTC. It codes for CASSFSGEQYF.

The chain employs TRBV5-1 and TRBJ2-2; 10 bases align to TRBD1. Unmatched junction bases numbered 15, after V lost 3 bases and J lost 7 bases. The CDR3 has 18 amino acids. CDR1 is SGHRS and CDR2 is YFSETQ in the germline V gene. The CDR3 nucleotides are TGCGCCAGCAGCTCCCACCGCCGACAGGGGGCGCGAATCGGGGAGCTGTTTTTT. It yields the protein CASSSHRRQGARIGELFF.

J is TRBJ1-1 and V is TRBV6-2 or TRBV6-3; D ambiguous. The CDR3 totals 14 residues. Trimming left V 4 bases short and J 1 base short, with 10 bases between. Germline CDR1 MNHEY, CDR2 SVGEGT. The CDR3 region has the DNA TGTGCCAGCAGTTTGAGTTGGGGGAACACTGAAGCTTTCTTT. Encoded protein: CASSLSWGNTEAFF.

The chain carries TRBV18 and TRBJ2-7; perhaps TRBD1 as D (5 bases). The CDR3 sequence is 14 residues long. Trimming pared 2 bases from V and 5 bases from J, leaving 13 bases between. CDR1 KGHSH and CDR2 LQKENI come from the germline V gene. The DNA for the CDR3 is TGTGCCAGCTCACCAGGGCAGGGTCGAAACGAGCAGTACTTC. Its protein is CASSPGQGRNEQYF.

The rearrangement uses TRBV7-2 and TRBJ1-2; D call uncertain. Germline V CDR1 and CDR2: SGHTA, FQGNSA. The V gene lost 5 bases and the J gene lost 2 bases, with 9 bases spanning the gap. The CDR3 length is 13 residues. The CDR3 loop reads CASSRGPNYGYTF. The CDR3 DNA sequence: TGTGCCAGCAGCCGGGGTCCGAACTATGGCTACACCTTC.

CDR3 sequence reads: CASSEYNQPQHF. The CDR3, as DNA: TGTGCCAGCAGCGAGTATAATCAGCCCCAGCATTTT. V usage is TRBV7-2 and J usage is TRBJ1-5; no definite D call. The CDR3 loop spans 12 amino acids. V was clipped by 5 bases and J by 4 bases, with 6 bases between them. The germline V gene has CDR1 SGHTA and CDR2 FQGNSA.

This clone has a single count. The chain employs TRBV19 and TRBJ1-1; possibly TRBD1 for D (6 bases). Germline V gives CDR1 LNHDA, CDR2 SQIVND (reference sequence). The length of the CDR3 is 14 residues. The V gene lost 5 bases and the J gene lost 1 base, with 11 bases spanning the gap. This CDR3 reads CASSSQGWNTEAFF. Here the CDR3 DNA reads TGTGCCAGTAGTTCACAGGGATGGAACACTGAAGCTTTCTTT.

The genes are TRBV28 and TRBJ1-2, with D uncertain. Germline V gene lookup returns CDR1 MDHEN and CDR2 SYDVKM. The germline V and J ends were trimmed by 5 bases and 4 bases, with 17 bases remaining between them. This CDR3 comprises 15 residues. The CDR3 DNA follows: TGTGCCAGCAGTGCCCCCGGCCCGATTGTCTATGGCTACACCTTC. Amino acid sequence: CASSAPGPIVYGYTF.

The CDR3 sequence: CASSEAGRTKQETQYF. In nucleotides, the CDR3 is TGTGCCAGCAGCGAGGCCGGGCGGACAAAGCAAGAGACCCAGTACTTC. This chain joins TRBV9 and TRBJ2-5; tentative D call: TRBD1 (5 bases). The CDR3 totals 16 residues. Deletions cut 3 bases from V and 2 bases from J, with 17 bases between. Germline-derived CDR1 and CDR2 are SGDLS and YYNGEE. The full variable domain, in which reference TRBV9 and TRBJ2-5 provide the parts outside the CDR3, is DSGVTQTPKHLITATGQRVTLRCSPRSGDLSVYWYQQSLDQGLQFLIQYYNGEERAKGNILERFSAQQFPDLHSELNLSSLELGDSALYFCASSEAGRTKQETQYFGPGTRLLVL.

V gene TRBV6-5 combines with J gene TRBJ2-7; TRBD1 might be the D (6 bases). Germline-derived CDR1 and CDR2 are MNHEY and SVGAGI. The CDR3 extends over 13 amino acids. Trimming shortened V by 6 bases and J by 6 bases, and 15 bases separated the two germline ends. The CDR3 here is CASRIDRLSEQYF. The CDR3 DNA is TGTGCCAGCAGGATAGACAGGCTGAGCGAGCAGTACTTC.

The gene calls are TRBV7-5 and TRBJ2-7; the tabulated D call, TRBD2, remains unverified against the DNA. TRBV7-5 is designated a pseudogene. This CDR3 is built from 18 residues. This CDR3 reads CVRSSNLAGGPMAYEQYF. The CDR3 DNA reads TGTGTCAGAAGCTCCAACCTAGCGGGGGGGCCAATGGCCTACGAGCAGTACTTC.

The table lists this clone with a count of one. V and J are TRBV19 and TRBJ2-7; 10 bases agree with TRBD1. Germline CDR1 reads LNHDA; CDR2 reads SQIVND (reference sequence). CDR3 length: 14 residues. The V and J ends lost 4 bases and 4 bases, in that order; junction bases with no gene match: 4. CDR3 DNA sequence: TGTGCCAGTAGTAGGAGGACAGGGGGTTACGAGCAGTACTTC. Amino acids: CASSRRTGGYEQYF.

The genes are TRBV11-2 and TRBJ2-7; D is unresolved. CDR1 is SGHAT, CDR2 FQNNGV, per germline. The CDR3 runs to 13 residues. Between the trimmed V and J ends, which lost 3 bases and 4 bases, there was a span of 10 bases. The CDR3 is CASSFRPAYEQYF. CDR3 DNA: TGTGCCAGCAGCTTCCGACCGGCATACGAGCAGTACTTC.

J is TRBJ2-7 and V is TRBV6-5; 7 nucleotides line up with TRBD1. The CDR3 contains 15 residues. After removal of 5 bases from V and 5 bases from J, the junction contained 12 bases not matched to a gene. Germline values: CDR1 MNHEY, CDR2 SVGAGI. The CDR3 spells CASSLLTGASHEQYF. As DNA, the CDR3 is TGTGCCAGCAGTCTACTCACAGGGGCATCCCACGAGCAGTACTTC.

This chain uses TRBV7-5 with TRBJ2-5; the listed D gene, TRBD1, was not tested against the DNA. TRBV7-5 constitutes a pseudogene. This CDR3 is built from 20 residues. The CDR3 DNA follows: TGTGTCAGAAGCTTAGTCGCCACGGACAGGATGGTGAATCCGGAAGAGACCCAGTACTTC. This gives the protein CVRSLVATDRMVNPEETQYF.

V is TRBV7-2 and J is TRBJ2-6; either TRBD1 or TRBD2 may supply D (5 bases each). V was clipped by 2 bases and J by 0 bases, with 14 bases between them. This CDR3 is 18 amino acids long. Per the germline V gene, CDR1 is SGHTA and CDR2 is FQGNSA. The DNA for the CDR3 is TGTGCCAGCAGCTTAACCGGGACGGGGAGCTCTGGGGCCAACGTCCTGACTTTC. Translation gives CASSLTGTGSSGANVLTF.

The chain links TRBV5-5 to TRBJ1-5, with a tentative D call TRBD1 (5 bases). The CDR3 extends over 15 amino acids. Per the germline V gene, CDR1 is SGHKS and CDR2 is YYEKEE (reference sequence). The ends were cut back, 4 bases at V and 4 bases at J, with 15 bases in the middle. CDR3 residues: CASSRAPRGNQPQHF. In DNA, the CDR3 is TGTGCCAGCAGCCGGGCCCCAAGGGGAAATCAGCCCCAGCATTTT.

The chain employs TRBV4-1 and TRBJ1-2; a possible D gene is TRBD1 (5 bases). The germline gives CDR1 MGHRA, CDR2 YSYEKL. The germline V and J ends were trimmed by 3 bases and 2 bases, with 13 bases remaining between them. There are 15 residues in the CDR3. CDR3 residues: CASSQGLSKNYGYTF. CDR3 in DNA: TGCGCCAGCAGCCAGGGACTTTCGAAGAACTATGGCTACACCTTC.

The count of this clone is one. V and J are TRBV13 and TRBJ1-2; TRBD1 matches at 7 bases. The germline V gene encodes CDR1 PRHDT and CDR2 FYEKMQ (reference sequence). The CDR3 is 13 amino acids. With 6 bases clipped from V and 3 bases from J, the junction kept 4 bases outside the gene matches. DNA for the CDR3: TGTGCCAGCAGTAGGGGGACAGACTATGGCTACACCTTC. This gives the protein CASSRGTDYGYTF.

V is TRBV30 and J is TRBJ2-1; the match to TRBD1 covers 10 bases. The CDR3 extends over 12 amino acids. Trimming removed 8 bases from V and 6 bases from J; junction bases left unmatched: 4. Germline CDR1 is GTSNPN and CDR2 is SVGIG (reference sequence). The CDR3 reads CAKDRGGNEQFF. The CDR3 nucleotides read TGTGCCAAGGACAGGGGGGGCAATGAGCAGTTCTTC.

For the CDR3, the DNA is TGTGCCAGCAGCGTAGAGGACAGGCCCGATGGCTACACCTTC. Residues: CASSVEDRPDGYTF. This chain uses TRBV9 with TRBJ1-2; 7 bases agree with TRBD1. The germline CDR1 and CDR2 sequences are SGDLS and YYNGEE. After removal of 0 bases from V and 6 bases from J, the junction contained 5 bases not matched to a gene. The CDR3 sequence is 14 residues long.

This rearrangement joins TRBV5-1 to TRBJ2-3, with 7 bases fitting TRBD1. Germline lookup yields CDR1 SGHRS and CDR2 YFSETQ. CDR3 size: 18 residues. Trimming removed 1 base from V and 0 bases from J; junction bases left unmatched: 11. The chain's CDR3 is CASSLIPGRGLSTDTQYF. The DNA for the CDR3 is TGCGCCAGCAGCTTGATCCCAGGAAGGGGGCTTAGCACAGATACGCAGTATTTT.

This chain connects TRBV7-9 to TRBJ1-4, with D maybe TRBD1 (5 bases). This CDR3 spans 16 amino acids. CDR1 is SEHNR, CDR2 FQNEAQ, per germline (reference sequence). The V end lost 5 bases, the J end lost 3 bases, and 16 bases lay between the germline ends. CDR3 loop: CASSPGRGFPNEKLFF. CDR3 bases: TGTGCCAGCAGCCCAGGTCGGGGGTTTCCTAATGAAAAACTGTTTTTT.

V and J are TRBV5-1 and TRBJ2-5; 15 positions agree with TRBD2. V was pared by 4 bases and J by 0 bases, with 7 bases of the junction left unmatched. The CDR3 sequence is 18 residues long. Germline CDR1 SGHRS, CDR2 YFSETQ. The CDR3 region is CASSTGLAGGRYQETQYF. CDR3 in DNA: TGCGCCAGCAGCACCGGACTAGCGGGGGGGCGGTACCAAGAGACCCAGTACTTC.

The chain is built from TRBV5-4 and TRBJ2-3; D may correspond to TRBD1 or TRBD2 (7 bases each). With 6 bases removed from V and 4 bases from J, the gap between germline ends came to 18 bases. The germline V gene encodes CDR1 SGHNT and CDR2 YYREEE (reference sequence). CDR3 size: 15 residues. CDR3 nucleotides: TGTGCCAGCACCCCAGGGGGGAGGGCGTCAGATACGCAGTATTTT. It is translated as CASTPGGRASDTQYF.

Here the CDR3 DNA reads TGCGCCAGCAGCCCAGCGGGGGGAAGGACGCAGTATTTT. Its protein product is CASSPAGGRTQYF. The chain employs TRBV4-1 and TRBJ2-3, with 9 bases identical to TRBD2. Germline CDR1 MGHRA, CDR2 YSYEKL. The V segment lost 4 bases and the J segment 9 bases; nucleotides outside the gene matches: 5. This CDR3 has 13 amino acids.